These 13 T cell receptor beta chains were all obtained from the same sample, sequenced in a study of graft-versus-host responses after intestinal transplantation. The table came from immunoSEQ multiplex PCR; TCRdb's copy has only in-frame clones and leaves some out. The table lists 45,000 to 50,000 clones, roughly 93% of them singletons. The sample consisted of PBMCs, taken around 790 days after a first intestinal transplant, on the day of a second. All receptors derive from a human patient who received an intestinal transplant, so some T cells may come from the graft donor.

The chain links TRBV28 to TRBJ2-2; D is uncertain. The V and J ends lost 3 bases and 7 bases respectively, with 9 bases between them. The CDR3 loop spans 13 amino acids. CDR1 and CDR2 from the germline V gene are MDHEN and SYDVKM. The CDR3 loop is CASSFVPGGELFF. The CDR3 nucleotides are TGTGCCAGCAGTTTTGTCCCAGGCGGGGAGCTGTTTTTT.

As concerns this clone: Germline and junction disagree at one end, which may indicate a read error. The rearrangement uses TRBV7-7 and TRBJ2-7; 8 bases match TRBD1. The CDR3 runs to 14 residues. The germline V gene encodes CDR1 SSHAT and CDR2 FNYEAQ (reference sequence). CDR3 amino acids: CASSRGGTGYEQYF. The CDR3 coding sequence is TGTGCTAGCAGCCGCGGCGGGACAGGCTACGAGCAGTACTTC.

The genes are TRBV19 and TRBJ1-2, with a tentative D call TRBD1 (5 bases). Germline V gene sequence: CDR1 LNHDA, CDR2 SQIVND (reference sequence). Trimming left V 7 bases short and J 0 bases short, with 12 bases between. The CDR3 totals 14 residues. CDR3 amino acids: CASTTGEANYGYTF. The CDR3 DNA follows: TGTGCCAGTACCACAGGAGAGGCTAACTATGGCTACACCTTC.

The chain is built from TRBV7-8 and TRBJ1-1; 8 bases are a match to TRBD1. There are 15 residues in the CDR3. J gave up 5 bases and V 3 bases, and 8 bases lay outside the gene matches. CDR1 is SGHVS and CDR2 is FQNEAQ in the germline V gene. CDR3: CASSFLRGPGTEAFF. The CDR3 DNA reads TGTGCCAGCAGCTTCCTCAGGGGGCCGGGTACTGAAGCTTTCTTT.

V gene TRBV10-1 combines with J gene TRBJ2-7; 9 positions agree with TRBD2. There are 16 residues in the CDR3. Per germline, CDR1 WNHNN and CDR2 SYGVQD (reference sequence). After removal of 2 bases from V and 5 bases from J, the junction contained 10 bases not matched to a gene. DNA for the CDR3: TGCGCCAGCAGTGAGACCGCGGGACTAGCAATCGACGAGCAGTACTTC. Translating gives CASSETAGLAIDEQYF.

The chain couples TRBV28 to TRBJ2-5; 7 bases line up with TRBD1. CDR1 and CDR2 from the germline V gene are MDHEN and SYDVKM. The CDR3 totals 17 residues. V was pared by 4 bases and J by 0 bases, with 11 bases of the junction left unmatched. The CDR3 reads CASSSDDLGQYQETQYF. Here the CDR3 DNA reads TGTGCCAGCAGTTCCGACGACCTGGGACAGTACCAAGAGACCCAGTACTTC.

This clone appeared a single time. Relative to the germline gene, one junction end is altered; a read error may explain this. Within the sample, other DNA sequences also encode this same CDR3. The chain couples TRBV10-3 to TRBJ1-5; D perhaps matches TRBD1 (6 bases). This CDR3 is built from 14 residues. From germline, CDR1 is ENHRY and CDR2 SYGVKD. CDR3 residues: CAISEAGGNQPQHF. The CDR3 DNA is TGTGCCATCAGTGAGGCGGGGGGCAATCAGCCTCAGCATTTT.

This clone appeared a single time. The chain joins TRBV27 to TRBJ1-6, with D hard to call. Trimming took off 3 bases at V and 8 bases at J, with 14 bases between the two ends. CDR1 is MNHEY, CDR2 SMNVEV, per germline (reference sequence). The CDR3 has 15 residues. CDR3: CASSFYETVDSPLHF. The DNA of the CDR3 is TGTGCCAGCAGTTTTTATGAGACGGTGGATTCACCCCTCCACTTT.

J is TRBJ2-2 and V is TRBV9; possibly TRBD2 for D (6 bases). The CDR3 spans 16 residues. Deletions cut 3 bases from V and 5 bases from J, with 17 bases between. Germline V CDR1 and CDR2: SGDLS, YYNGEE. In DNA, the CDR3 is TGTGCCAGCAGCGCTCATCAGCGGGCGGGAACCGGGGAGCTGTTTTTT. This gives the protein CASSAHQRAGTGELFF.

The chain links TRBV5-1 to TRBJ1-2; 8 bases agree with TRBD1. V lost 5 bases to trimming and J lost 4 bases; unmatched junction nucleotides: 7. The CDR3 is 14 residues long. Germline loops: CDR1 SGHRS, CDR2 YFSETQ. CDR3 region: CASSFGQGVYGYTF. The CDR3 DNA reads TGCGCCAGCAGTTTCGGACAGGGAGTCTATGGCTACACCTTC.

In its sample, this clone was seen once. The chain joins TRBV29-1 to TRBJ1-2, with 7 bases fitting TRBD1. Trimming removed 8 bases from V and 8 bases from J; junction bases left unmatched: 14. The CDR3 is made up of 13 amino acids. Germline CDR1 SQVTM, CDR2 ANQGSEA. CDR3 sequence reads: CSTSGGYSEGYTF. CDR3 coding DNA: TGCAGCACCTCAGGGGGGTATTCGGAAGGCTACACCTTC.

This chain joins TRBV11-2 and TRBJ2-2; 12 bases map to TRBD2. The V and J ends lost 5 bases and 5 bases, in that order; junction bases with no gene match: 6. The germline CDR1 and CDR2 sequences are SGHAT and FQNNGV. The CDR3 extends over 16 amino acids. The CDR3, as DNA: TGTGCCAGCAGCCTATCCGGGACTAGCGGGACCGGGGAGCTGTTTTTT. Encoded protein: CASSLSGTSGTGELFF.

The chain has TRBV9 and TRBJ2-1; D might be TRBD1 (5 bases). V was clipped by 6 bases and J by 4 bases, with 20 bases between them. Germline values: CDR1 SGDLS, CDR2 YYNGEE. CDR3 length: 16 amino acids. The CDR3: CASTLGADRVYNEQFF. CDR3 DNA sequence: TGTGCCAGCACCCTCGGCGCCGACAGAGTTTACAATGAGCAGTTCTTC.